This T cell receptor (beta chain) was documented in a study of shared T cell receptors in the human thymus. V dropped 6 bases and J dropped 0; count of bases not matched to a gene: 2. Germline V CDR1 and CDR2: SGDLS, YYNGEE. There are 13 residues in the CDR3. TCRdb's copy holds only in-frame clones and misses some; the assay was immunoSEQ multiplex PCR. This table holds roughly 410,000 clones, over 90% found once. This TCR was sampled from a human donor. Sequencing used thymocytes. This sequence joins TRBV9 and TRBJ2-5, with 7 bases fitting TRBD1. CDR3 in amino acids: CASNQGDQETQYF. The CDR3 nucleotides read TGTGCCAGCAACCAGGGGGACCAAGAGACCCAGTACTTC.